This TCR beta chain came from a study of PD-L1 blockade in urothelial cancer. Clones were read by immunoSEQ multiplex PCR, and TCRdb kept only the in-frame ones, dropping some. The sample has around 63,000 clones, roughly 79% seen once. V was cut by 0 bases and J by 0 bases, with 8 bases left in between. CDR3 length: 15 residues. CDR1 and CDR2 from the germline V gene are SGHRS and YFSETQ. Note on this clone: The same CDR3 also results from other DNA sequences found in this sample.

Time point noted: pretreatment peripheral blood. The chain joins TRBV5-1 to TRBJ2-3, with D tentatively TRBD2 (6 bases). The receptor's source is a man in his 70s with urothelial cancer. The specimen comprised PBMCs, sampled around atezolizumab (anti-PD-L1) treatment. Written as DNA, the CDR3 is TGCGCCAGCAGCTTGGCGGGGACTAGCACAGATACGCAGTATTTT. Translation: CASSLAGTSTDTQYF. Complete variable domain (other parts from reference TRBV5-1 and TRBJ2-3): KAGVTQTPRYLIKTRGQQVTLSCSPISGHRSVSWYQQTPGQGLQFLFEYFSETQRNKGNFPGRFSGRQFSNSRSEMNVSTLELGDSALYLCASSLAGTSTDTQYFGPGTRLTVL.